This TCR beta chain stems from a study of cytomegalovirus exposure and HLA in healthy donors. V lost 5 bases to trimming and J lost 2 bases, with 14 bases between them. This CDR3 contains 15 residues. The germline V gene has CDR1 SGHTA and CDR2 FQGNSA. Primers for the PCR totalled 60 Vbeta and 13 Jbeta. TCRdb's table, derived via immunoSEQ multiplex PCR, lists solely in-frame clones and lacks some. The repertoire holds fewer than 200,000 clones, with about 70% as singletons. Findings and limits, study-wide: According to reports, the classifier identified cytomegalovirus status with high specificity and sensitivity.

Turning to this clone: What it recognizes is unknown.

V usage is TRBV7-2 and J usage is TRBJ2-3, with no clear D. The sequenced sample consisted of PBMCs. The source of this sequence is a woman aged 25 to 39 in good health and CMV-seronegative. CDR3 bases: TGTGCCAGCAGCCGGGTCCTTAGGCCCACAGATACGCAGTATTTT. This sequence encodes CASSRVLRPTDTQYF. The full variable domain, completed using reference TRBV7-2 and TRBJ2-3, is GAGVSQSPSNKVTEKGKDVELRCDPISGHTALYWYRQSLGQGLEFLIYFQGNSAPDKSGLPSDRFSAERTGGSVSTLTIQRTQQEDSAVYLCASSRVLRPTDTQYFGPGTRLTVL.